This T cell receptor (beta chain) came from a study of vaccination and CD4 T cells after COVID-19. Germline V lookup: CDR1 ENHRY, CDR2 SYGVKD. The CDR3 is 13 residues long. V shed 6 bases and J shed 5 bases, with 11 bases lying between them. The time point here: late sampling 161 to 241 days after vaccination in a few convalescent patients. Treatment specified: roughly ten-day PBMC culture with coronavirus spike peptide pools or control peptides (ViraFEST assay). Once cultured around 10 days, CD4+ T cells underwent isolation by negative selection. At the Johns Hopkins FTIC core, DNA taken from cultured CD4+ T cells was sequenced by way of the Oncomine TCR Beta short-read assay. MiXCR, run by TCRdb on the PCR reads, gives a single entry per CDR3 protein. The table shows about 23,000 distinct CDR3 sequences, with about 40% occurring only once. Concerning this clonotype itself: Its antigen is not known. Without the conserved terminal phenylalanine or tryptophan, this CDR3 likely stems from a read error.

The receptor was isolated from a human donor who had recovered from COVID-19. V is TRBV10-3 and J is TRBJ1-5, with D possibly matching TRBD1 (5 bases). Sequenced here: CD4+ T cells from blood, cultured in vitro, sampled about 7 months after SARS-CoV-2 vaccination. The CDR3 DNA reads as TGTGCCATCAGATCGGGGGGTGATCAGCCCCAGCATCTT. Protein: CAIRSGGDQPQHL.